A selection of T cell receptor beta chains follows, all from one sample in a study of metastatic and nonmetastatic thyroid tumors. TCRdb reanalyzed the PCR reads via MiXCR. This sample has approximately 16,000 clones, with roughly 24% found just once. The sequenced material came from tumor tissue. Receptors originate from a male donor with papillary thyroid cancer or a benign thyroid nodule (not recorded which). Some clones in this sample may be carry-over from other donors' samples. Both conserved end residues are part of each CDR3. Each record gives: clone size, D gene, V gene, J gene, CDR3 protein, CDR3 DNA. The D gene is left open where the match is weak. Clone sizes are given selectively: once, few, many, or a class where the clone is expanded.

clone_size: many; d_call: NA; v_call: TRBV20-1; j_call: TRBJ2-7; cdr3_aa: CSARVAGQNSYEQYF; cdr3_nt: TGCAGTGCTAGAGTAGCGGGACAGAACTCCTACGAGCAGTACTTC
clone_size: medium-sized; d_call: NA; v_call: TRBV28; j_call: TRBJ1-2; cdr3_aa: CASSRPNYGYTF; cdr3_nt: TGTGCCAGCAGTCGACCTAACTATGGCTACACCTTC
clone_size: NA; d_call: NA; v_call: TRBV19; j_call: TRBJ1-2; cdr3_aa: CASSIQENYGYTF; cdr3_nt: TGTGCCAGTAGTATACAGGAAAACTATGGCTACACCTTC
clone_size: many; d_call: TRBD1; v_call: TRBV11-2; j_call: TRBJ1-2; cdr3_aa: CASSLGGQGAAYGYTF; cdr3_nt: TGTGCCAGCAGCTTGGGAGGACAGGGGGCTGCGTATGGCTACACCTTC
clone_size: few; d_call: TRBD1; v_call: TRBV6-2/TRBV6-3; j_call: TRBJ1-2; cdr3_aa: CASFSGQGFLGYGYTF; cdr3_nt: TGTGCCAGCTTTTCGGGACAGGGGTTCTTAGGGTATGGCTACACCTTC
clone_size: many; d_call: TRBD2; v_call: TRBV5-6; j_call: TRBJ2-1; cdr3_aa: CASSHTSGGGNEQFF; cdr3_nt: TGTGCCAGCAGCCATACTAGCGGGGGGGGTAATGAGCAGTTCTTC
clone_size: NA; d_call: NA; v_call: TRBV30; j_call: TRBJ1-2; cdr3_aa: CAWSVAYGYTF; cdr3_nt: TGTGCCTGGAGTGTAGCTTATGGCTACACCTTC
clone_size: NA; d_call: NA; v_call: TRBV28; j_call: TRBJ2-7; cdr3_aa: CASRSTAPYEQYF; cdr3_nt: TGTGCCAGCAGGTCCACAGCTCCCTACGAGCAGTACTTC
clone_size: few; d_call: TRBD2; v_call: TRBV10-2; j_call: TRBJ2-2; cdr3_aa: CASSVGRNAGELFF; cdr3_nt: TGCGCCAGCAGTGTCGGGAGGAACGCCGGGGAGCTGTTTTTT
clone_size: many; d_call: NA; v_call: TRBV5-1; j_call: TRBJ2-5; cdr3_aa: CASSLAFGGSETQYF; cdr3_nt: TGCGCCAGCAGCTTGGCCTTCGGGGGAAGTGAGACCCAGTACTTC
clone_size: NA; d_call: NA; v_call: TRBV12-3/TRBV12-4; j_call: TRBJ2-7; cdr3_aa: CASRGTGSSYEQYF; cdr3_nt: TGTGCCAGCAGGGGGACTGGGAGCTCCTACGAGCAGTACTTC
clone_size: NA; d_call: NA; v_call: TRBV27; j_call: TRBJ2-7; cdr3_aa: CASSRTASYEQYF; cdr3_nt: TGTGCCAGCAGTCGGACAGCCTCCTACGAGCAGTACTTC
clone_size: NA; d_call: NA; v_call: TRBV6-1; j_call: TRBJ2-2; cdr3_aa: CASSEINTGELFF; cdr3_nt: TGTGCCAGCAGCGAGATAAACACCGGGGAGCTGTTTTTT
clone_size: NA; d_call: TRBD1; v_call: TRBV20-1; j_call: TRBJ2-4; cdr3_aa: CSARDRPGGPNIQYF; cdr3_nt: TGCAGTGCTAGAGATCGACCAGGGGGTCCGAACATTCAGTACTTC
clone_size: few; d_call: TRBD1; v_call: TRBV6-1; j_call: TRBJ2-1; cdr3_aa: CANSLILGQAVGEQFF; cdr3_nt: TGTGCCAACAGTCTAATACTGGGACAGGCGGTTGGTGAGCAGTTCTTC
clone_size: many; d_call: NA; v_call: TRBV12-3/TRBV12-4; j_call: TRBJ2-5; cdr3_aa: CASSVPNWETQYF; cdr3_nt: TGTGCCAGCAGTGTACCTAATTGGGAGACCCAGTACTTC
clone_size: few; d_call: NA; v_call: TRBV10-2; j_call: TRBJ2-7; cdr3_aa: CASSDGRTYEQYF; cdr3_nt: TGCGCCAGCAGTGATGGCAGAACCTACGAGCAGTACTTC
clone_size: once; d_call: NA; v_call: TRBV7-6; j_call: TRBJ2-1; cdr3_aa: CASSPPRGFSYNEQFF; cdr3_nt: TGTGCCAGCAGCCCCCCCCGTGGCTTCTCCTACAATGAGCAGTTCTTC
clone_size: NA; d_call: NA; v_call: TRBV11-2; j_call: TRBJ1-3; cdr3_aa: CASSSPLSGNTIYF; cdr3_nt: TGTGCCAGCAGCTCACCCTTATCTGGAAACACCATATATTTT
clone_size: once; d_call: TRBD1; v_call: TRBV20-1; j_call: TRBJ1-6; cdr3_aa: CSARDLLSGQGQSPLHF; cdr3_nt: TGCAGTGCTAGAGATTTGTTATCTGGACAGGGACAATCACCCCTCCACTTT
clone_size: NA; d_call: NA; v_call: TRBV20-1; j_call: TRBJ2-7; cdr3_aa: CSAWTSEQYF; cdr3_nt: TGCAGTGCGTGGACCAGCGAGCAGTACTTC
clone_size: medium-sized; d_call: NA; v_call: TRBV20-1; j_call: TRBJ1-6; cdr3_aa: CSADLWIPYNSPLHF; cdr3_nt: TGCAGTGCCGATCTGTGGATACCCTATAATTCACCCCTCCACTTT
clone_size: many; d_call: NA; v_call: TRBV4-1; j_call: TRBJ2-7; cdr3_aa: CASSQDLGLGGNEQYF; cdr3_nt: TGCGCCAGCAGCCAAGATCTTGGTCTTGGTGGTAACGAGCAGTACTTC
clone_size: few; d_call: NA; v_call: TRBV6-6; j_call: TRBJ2-1; cdr3_aa: CASSYSGAGGEQFF; cdr3_nt: TGTGCCAGCAGTTACTCCGGGGCGGGTGGTGAGCAGTTCTTC
clone_size: NA; d_call: TRBD1; v_call: TRBV7-2; j_call: TRBJ1-6; cdr3_aa: CASSLTGESPLHF; cdr3_nt: TGTGCCAGCAGCCTGACAGGGGAGTCACCCCTCCACTTT
clone_size: many; d_call: NA; v_call: TRBV19; j_call: TRBJ1-2; cdr3_aa: CASIGGGDGGYTF; cdr3_nt: TGTGCCAGTATTGGTGGCGGGGACGGTGGCTACACCTTC
clone_size: few; d_call: TRBD1; v_call: TRBV29-1; j_call: TRBJ1-1; cdr3_aa: CSSRPWTGNTEAFF; cdr3_nt: TGCAGCTCCCGTCCCTGGACAGGAAACACTGAAGCTTTCTTT
clone_size: many; d_call: TRBD2; v_call: TRBV28; j_call: TRBJ2-3; cdr3_aa: CASSSSGGDFGTDTQYF; cdr3_nt: TGTGCCAGCAGTAGTAGCGGGGGTGACTTCGGCACAGATACGCAGTATTTT
clone_size: few; d_call: TRBD2; v_call: TRBV4-1; j_call: TRBJ2-1; cdr3_aa: CASSRLAAYDEQFF; cdr3_nt: TGCGCCAGCAGCCGCCTAGCGGCCTACGATGAGCAGTTCTTC
clone_size: NA; d_call: NA; v_call: TRBV7-2; j_call: TRBJ1-1; cdr3_aa: CASRTTVNTEAFF; cdr3_nt: TGTGCCAGCAGAACTACGGTGAACACTGAAGCTTTCTTT
clone_size: many; d_call: TRBD1; v_call: TRBV19; j_call: TRBJ1-6; cdr3_aa: CASSATAPTQGGSSPLHF; cdr3_nt: TGTGCCAGTAGTGCAACCGCACCCACGCAGGGGGGTTCCTCACCCCTCCACTTT
clone_size: few; d_call: TRBD1; v_call: TRBV28; j_call: TRBJ1-5; cdr3_aa: CASSPRGTGNQPQHF; cdr3_nt: TGTGCCAGCAGTCCTAGGGGGACAGGCAATCAGCCCCAGCATTTT
clone_size: NA; d_call: TRBD2; v_call: TRBV6-1; j_call: TRBJ2-3; cdr3_aa: CAICTNSGRAGDTQYF; cdr3_nt: TGTGCCATCTGCACAAATAGCGGGAGGGCCGGAGATACGCAGTATTTT
clone_size: NA; d_call: NA; v_call: TRBV7-3; j_call: TRBJ1-6; cdr3_aa: CASSLTPNSPLHF; cdr3_nt: TGTGCCAGCAGCTTAACTCCTAATTCACCCCTCCACTTT
clone_size: few; d_call: TRBD1; v_call: TRBV11-2; j_call: TRBJ2-1; cdr3_aa: CASSSYGGYRGYEQFF; cdr3_nt: TGTGCCAGCAGCTCCTATGGGGGTTACAGGGGATATGAGCAGTTCTTC
clone_size: NA; d_call: NA; v_call: TRBV11-2; j_call: TRBJ1-2; cdr3_aa: CASSPGSGGYGYTF; cdr3_nt: TGTGCCAGCAGCCCGGGGTCCGGGGGCTATGGCTACACCTTC
clone_size: NA; d_call: TRBD1; v_call: TRBV30; j_call: TRBJ1-1; cdr3_aa: CAWSVQTGGKGAFF; cdr3_nt: TGTGCCTGGAGTGTTCAAACAGGGGGCAAGGGAGCTTTCTTT
clone_size: medium-sized; d_call: NA; v_call: TRBV27; j_call: TRBJ1-2; cdr3_aa: CASSLEPWTDGYTF; cdr3_nt: TGTGCCAGCAGTCTAGAACCCTGGACAGATGGCTACACCTTC
clone_size: NA; d_call: TRBD1; v_call: TRBV9; j_call: TRBJ2-7; cdr3_aa: CASSVGVQRGLIGEQYF; cdr3_nt: TGTGCCAGCAGCGTCGGGGTCCAAAGGGGGCTCATCGGCGAGCAGTACTTC
clone_size: NA; d_call: NA; v_call: TRBV18; j_call: TRBJ2-7; cdr3_aa: CASSPGGGSYEQYF; cdr3_nt: TGTGCCAGCTCACCAGGGGGAGGCTCCTACGAGCAGTACTTC
clone_size: NA; d_call: NA; v_call: TRBV12-3/TRBV12-4; j_call: TRBJ1-1; cdr3_aa: CASSPLGPVSFF; cdr3_nt: TGTGCCAGCAGTCCTCTCGGGCCGGTTTCTTTCTTT
clone_size: many; d_call: NA; v_call: TRBV18; j_call: TRBJ1-1; cdr3_aa: CASSTVRGDTEAFF; cdr3_nt: TGTGCCAGCTCTACTGTGCGAGGGGACACTGAAGCTTTCTTT
clone_size: many; d_call: NA; v_call: TRBV4-1; j_call: TRBJ1-1; cdr3_aa: CASSPQGWGEPEAFF; cdr3_nt: TGCGCCAGCAGCCCACAAGGGTGGGGTGAACCTGAAGCTTTCTTT
clone_size: many; d_call: NA; v_call: TRBV19; j_call: TRBJ2-1; cdr3_aa: CASSSSGGPYNEQFF; cdr3_nt: TGTGCCAGTAGTAGTTCTGGCGGGCCCTACAATGAGCAGTTCTTC
clone_size: few; d_call: TRBD2; v_call: TRBV6-1; j_call: TRBJ2-7; cdr3_aa: CASSPGGVVDEQYF; cdr3_nt: TGTGCCAGCAGCCCCGGGGGGGTGGTGGACGAGCAGTACTTC
clone_size: many; d_call: NA; v_call: TRBV25-1; j_call: TRBJ2-6; cdr3_aa: CASSLSGANVLTF; cdr3_nt: TGTGCCAGCAGTCTCTCTGGGGCCAACGTCCTGACTTTC
clone_size: few; d_call: TRBD1; v_call: TRBV12-5; j_call: TRBJ2-7; cdr3_aa: CASGLRTGPFEQYF; cdr3_nt: TGTGCTAGTGGACTACGGACAGGGCCCTTCGAGCAGTACTTC
clone_size: many; d_call: NA; v_call: TRBV11-3; j_call: TRBJ2-1; cdr3_aa: CASSLAGSPYNEQFF; cdr3_nt: TGTGCCAGCAGCTTAGCAGGGAGCCCCTACAATGAGCAGTTCTTC
clone_size: few; d_call: NA; v_call: TRBV28; j_call: TRBJ1-3; cdr3_aa: CTSSLQGSTIYF; cdr3_nt: TGTACCAGCAGTTTACAGGGAAGCACCATATATTTT
clone_size: NA; d_call: TRBD1; v_call: TRBV7-3; j_call: TRBJ2-1; cdr3_aa: CASSRDRPGVPGGEQFF; cdr3_nt: TGTGCCAGCAGCCGGGACAGACCAGGAGTCCCTGGGGGTGAGCAGTTCTTC
clone_size: many; d_call: NA; v_call: TRBV9; j_call: TRBJ1-6; cdr3_aa: CASSVEVMNSPLHF; cdr3_nt: TGTGCCAGCAGCGTAGAGGTGATGAATTCACCCCTCCACTTT
clone_size: NA; d_call: NA; v_call: TRBV18; j_call: TRBJ2-2; cdr3_aa: CASSPWGKENTGELFF; cdr3_nt: TGTGCCAGCTCACCTTGGGGAAAAGAAAACACCGGGGAGCTGTTTTTT
clone_size: many; d_call: NA; v_call: TRBV4-2; j_call: TRBJ1-6; cdr3_aa: CASSQAQGDNSPLHF; cdr3_nt: TGTGCCAGCAGCCAAGCACAGGGAGATAATTCACCCCTCCACTTT
clone_size: many; d_call: TRBD1; v_call: TRBV5-1; j_call: TRBJ1-1; cdr3_aa: CASSGQVNTEAFF; cdr3_nt: TGCGCCAGCAGCGGACAGGTGAACACTGAAGCTTTCTTT
clone_size: NA; d_call: NA; v_call: TRBV20-1; j_call: TRBJ1-2; cdr3_aa: CSASLRTGGYTF; cdr3_nt: TGCAGTGCTAGTTTGAGGACGGGGGGCTACACCTTC
clone_size: many; d_call: NA; v_call: TRBV28; j_call: TRBJ2-7; cdr3_aa: CASSPEGPSGGQGVYEQYF; cdr3_nt: TGTGCCAGCAGTCCCGAAGGTCCAAGCGGAGGGCAGGGCGTCTACGAGCAGTACTTC
clone_size: NA; d_call: NA; v_call: TRBV6-1; j_call: TRBJ2-7; cdr3_aa: CASNERFTYEQYF; cdr3_nt: TGTGCCAGCAACGAGCGTTTTACCTACGAGCAGTACTTC
clone_size: many; d_call: NA; v_call: TRBV3-1; j_call: TRBJ2-5; cdr3_aa: CASSQVRETQYF; cdr3_nt: TGTGCCAGCAGCCAAGTTAGAGAGACCCAGTACTTC
clone_size: few; d_call: TRBD2; v_call: TRBV12-3/TRBV12-4; j_call: TRBJ2-1; cdr3_aa: CASSLAPGTSGRAHEQFF; cdr3_nt: TGTGCCAGCAGTTTAGCTCCGGGTACTAGCGGGAGGGCCCATGAGCAGTTCTTC
clone_size: medium-sized; d_call: TRBD2; v_call: TRBV19; j_call: TRBJ2-1; cdr3_aa: CASSGTSGSLLEQFF; cdr3_nt: TGTGCCAGTAGTGGGACTAGCGGGAGCCTGCTTGAGCAGTTCTTC